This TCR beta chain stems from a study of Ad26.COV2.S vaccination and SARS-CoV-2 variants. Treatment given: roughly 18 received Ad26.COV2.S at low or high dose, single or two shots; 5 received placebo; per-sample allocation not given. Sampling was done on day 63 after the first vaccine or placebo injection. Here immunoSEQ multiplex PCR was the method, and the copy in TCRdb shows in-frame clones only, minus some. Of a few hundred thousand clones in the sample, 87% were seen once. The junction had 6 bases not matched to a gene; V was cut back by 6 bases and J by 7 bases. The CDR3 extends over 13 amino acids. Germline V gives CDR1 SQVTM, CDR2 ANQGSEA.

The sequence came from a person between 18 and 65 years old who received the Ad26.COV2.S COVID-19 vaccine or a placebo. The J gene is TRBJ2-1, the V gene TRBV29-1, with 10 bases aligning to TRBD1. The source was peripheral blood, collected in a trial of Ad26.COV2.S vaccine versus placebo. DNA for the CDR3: TGCAGCGTCCAGGACAGGGGGTCTAATGAGCAGTTCTTC. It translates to CSVQDRGSNEQFF.